Below, 27 T cell receptor beta chains from the same sample are listed, as sequenced in a study of CD8 T cells in Susac syndrome. The RNA, roughly 0.45 to 1 ug, was put through reverse transcription using random hexamers. TCRdb used MiXCR to reprocess the immunoSEQ multiplex PCR reads, holding one entry per CDR3 protein. The profile shows about 190,000 distinct CDR3 sequences, approximately 95% of them singletons. The material sequenced was CD4+ T cells from PBMCs. All receptors come from a human donor with Susac syndrome.

The V and J genes are TRBV20-1 and TRBJ1-6, with D uncertain. The V and J ends lost 1 base and 1 base respectively, with 14 bases between them. CDR3 length equals 17 residues. Germline lookup yields CDR1 DFQATT and CDR2 SNEGSKA (reference sequence). CDR3 sequence: CSARAFNSASYNSPLHF. CDR3 in DNA: TGCAGTGCTAGAGCTTTTAATTCTGCGTCCTATAATTCACCCCTCCACTTT.

This rearrangement joins TRBV27 to TRBJ1-6; D possibly corresponds to TRBD1 (6 bases). Trimming stripped 6 bases from V and 7 bases from J, with 19 bases between. Per germline, CDR1 MNHEY and CDR2 SMNVEV (reference sequence). The CDR3 length is 16 residues. CDR3 sequence: CASSTLYRVDNSPLHF. The CDR3, as DNA: TGTGCCAGCAGCACACTTTACAGGGTCGACAATTCACCCCTCCACTTT.

The rearrangement joins TRBV20-1 to TRBJ2-7; D not resolved. The V gene lost 0 bases and the J gene lost 3 bases, with 18 bases spanning the gap. This CDR3 is 16 amino acids long. Germline V gene data show CDR1 as DFQATT and CDR2 as SNEGSKA (reference sequence). The CDR3 region is CSARDPTVGEDYEQYF. The CDR3 DNA reads TGCAGTGCTAGAGACCCAACGGTTGGTGAGGACTACGAGCAGTACTTC.

This chain uses TRBV7-3 with TRBJ2-1; the D is unclear. V dropped 3 bases and J dropped 5 bases, with 11 bases sitting between them. The CDR3 has 14 residues. Germline V gives CDR1 SGHTA, CDR2 FQGTGA. The CDR3 DNA reads as TGTGCCAGCAGCTTTAATACGGGTCACAATGAGCAGTTCTTC. This gives the protein CASSFNTGHNEQFF.

The rearrangement uses TRBV5-4 and TRBJ2-5, with 7 bases fitting TRBD2. Looked up from germline, CDR1 is SGHNT and CDR2 is YYREEE (reference sequence). This CDR3 is 14 amino acids long. V lost 4 bases to trimming and J lost 4 bases; unmatched junction nucleotides: 7. Here the CDR3 DNA reads TGTGCCAGCAGCCGAGGGACTAACCCAGAGACCCAGTACTTC. Translated, it gives CASSRGTNPETQYF.

J is TRBJ2-7 and V is TRBV3-1; a possible D gene is TRBD2 (7 bases). The V gene's germline CDR1 is LGHDT and CDR2 YNNKEL (reference sequence). V was pared by 0 bases and J by 6 bases, with 12 bases between. The CDR3 covers 14 residues. The CDR3 region is CASSQDDRGAEQYF. In nucleotides, the CDR3 is TGTGCCAGCAGCCAAGATGATCGGGGGGCCGAGCAGTACTTC.

The V and J genes are TRBV9 and TRBJ2-7; 8 bases are a match to TRBD2. Per the germline V gene, CDR1 is SGDLS and CDR2 is YYNGEE. This CDR3 has 15 residues. V lost 4 bases, J lost 3 bases, and 9 bases stayed unmatched. As DNA, the CDR3 is TGTGCCAGCAGCCCTGGCGGGGGGCCTAACTACGAGCAGTACTTC. This sequence encodes CASSPGGGPNYEQYF.

This chain joins TRBV30 and TRBJ2-7; the D gene is possibly TRBD2 (5 bases). V lost 2 bases and J lost 2, with 10 bases in between. The CDR3 is 13 amino acids. Germline-derived CDR1 and CDR2 are GTSNPN and SVGIG (reference sequence). The CDR3 bases are TGTGCCTGGAGTCCTCGGGGTCCCTACGAGCAGTACTTC. It encodes CAWSPRGPYEQYF.

This sequence joins TRBV19 and TRBJ1-1, with 9 bases identical to TRBD1. J was trimmed by 9 bases and V by 5 bases; bases with no gene match: 10. This CDR3 contains 14 residues. The germline gives CDR1 LNHDA, CDR2 SQIVND (reference sequence). The CDR3 here is CASSEDRGREKAFF. Written as DNA, the CDR3 is TGTGCCAGTAGTGAGGACAGGGGCCGAGAAAAAGCTTTCTTT.

CDR3 DNA sequence: TGTGCCAGCAGCCAGGACAAGAGATATGGCTACACCTTC. Protein: CASSQDKRYGYTF. The chain has TRBV11-2 and TRBJ1-2, with D possibly matching TRBD1 (5 bases). Trimming removed 5 bases at V and 5 bases at J, with 12 bases between. The CDR3 sequence is 13 residues long. Germline CDR1 is SGHAT and CDR2 is FQNNGV. The variable domain in full, completed from reference TRBV11-2 and TRBJ1-2, reads EAGVAQSPRYKIIEKRQSVAFWCNPISGHATLYWYQQILGQGPKLLIQFQNNGVVDDSQLPKDRFSAERLKGVDSTLKIQPAKLEDSAVYLCASSQDKRYGYTFGSGTRLTVV.

The CDR3 spells CASSPQHTGELFF. The CDR3 DNA reads as TGTGCCAGCAGCCCTCAGCACACCGGGGAGCTGTTTTTT. The genes are TRBV3-1 and TRBJ2-2; no clear D gene. Germline V gene sequence: CDR1 LGHDT, CDR2 YNNKEL (reference sequence). The CDR3 totals 13 residues. Trimming took 4 bases from V and 3 from J, leaving 6 bases between them.

The CDR3 DNA is TGTGCCAGCTCATCGACAGTCCCCAATCAGCCCCAGCATTTT. Translated: CASSSTVPNQPQHF. The chain uses TRBV18 and TRBJ1-5; possibly TRBD1 for D (5 bases). CDR3 size: 14 residues. Per the germline V gene, CDR1 is KGHSH and CDR2 is LQKENI. The ends were cut back, 5 bases at V and 3 bases at J, with 11 bases in the middle.

J is TRBJ1-2 and V is TRBV6-1; D remains ambiguous. Trimming took off 2 bases at V and 14 bases at J, with 15 bases between the two ends. Germline CDR1 is MNHNS and CDR2 is SASEGT. CDR3 length: 12 residues. The CDR3 nucleotides read TGTGCCAGCAGTGAACTTGGGCAGCTGAAGACCTTC. Residues: CASSELGQLKTF.

V and J are TRBV5-4 and TRBJ2-1, with D perhaps matching TRBD1 or TRBD2 (5 bases each). There are 14 residues in the CDR3. Trimming took off 6 bases at V and 5 bases at J, with 15 bases between the two ends. The germline V gene has CDR1 SGHNT and CDR2 YYREEE (reference sequence). CDR3 sequence: CASTGRRTDNEQFF. The CDR3 DNA follows: TGTGCCAGCACGGGGCGGAGAACAGACAATGAGCAGTTCTTC.

The chain employs TRBV24-1 and TRBJ2-1, with D possibly TRBD1 on 6 matching bases. Germline V gene data show CDR1 as KGHDR and CDR2 as SFDVKD. The CDR3 is 16 residues long. Deletions cut 4 bases from V and 3 bases from J, with 15 bases between. The CDR3 spells CATSDGAGENYNEQFF. As DNA, the CDR3 is TGTGCCACCAGTGACGGCGCAGGGGAAAACTACAATGAGCAGTTCTTC.

The CDR3, as DNA: TGCGCCAGCAGCCATGACTCCAATGAGCAGTTCTTC. This encodes CASSHDSNEQFF. The chain couples TRBV4-3 to TRBJ2-1; D is ambiguous. This CDR3 comprises 12 residues. V lost 3 bases and J 6 bases, leaving 6 bases between the germline ends. Looked up from germline, CDR1 is LGHNA and CDR2 is YSLEER.

This sequence joins TRBV30 and TRBJ1-3; D remains ambiguous. Germline V gene lookup returns CDR1 GTSNPN and CDR2 SVGIG (reference sequence). The CDR3 consists of 14 residues. The ends were cut back, 0 bases at V and 8 bases at J, with 14 bases in the middle. The CDR3 here is CAWSVVRGTDTIYF. The CDR3 nucleotides are TGTGCCTGGAGTGTAGTCCGGGGTACGGACACCATATATTTT.

CDR3 loop: CAWSQSNYGYTF. CDR3 sequence (DNA): TGTGCCTGGAGTCAGAGTAACTATGGCTACACCTTC. This rearrangement joins TRBV30 to TRBJ1-2, with D hard to call. Germline assignment: CDR1 GTSNPN and CDR2 SVGIG (reference sequence). Deletions cut 2 bases from V and 1 base from J, with 5 bases between. The CDR3 has 12 amino acids.

This chain joins TRBV20-1 and TRBJ1-5; 8 bases match TRBD1. The CDR3 covers 13 residues. Germline V gene sequence: CDR1 DFQATT, CDR2 SNEGSKA (reference sequence). J was trimmed by 7 bases and V by 6 bases; bases with no gene match: 8. The CDR3 here is CSAEDRGGQPQHF. CDR3 nucleotides: TGCAGTGCGGAAGACAGGGGCGGACAGCCCCAGCATTTT.

The CDR3 sequence is CASSIGRDTTEAFF. The CDR3 bases are TGTGCCAGTAGTATAGGAAGGGACACCACTGAAGCTTTCTTT. The chain couples TRBV19 to TRBJ1-1; D perhaps matches TRBD1 (6 bases). Germline CDR1 is LNHDA and CDR2 is SQIVND (reference sequence). The CDR3 loop spans 14 amino acids. The V end was cut by 1 base, the J end by 4 bases, with 10 bases between.

This sequence joins TRBV29-1 and TRBJ2-2; D remains unclear. Trimming removed 0 bases at V and 5 bases at J, with 7 bases between. Germline lookup yields CDR1 SQVTM and CDR2 ANQGSEA. CDR3 length: 13 residues. In nucleotides, the CDR3 is TGCAGCGTTGAAGAGGTAGTTACCGGGGAGCTGTTTTTT. This translates into CSVEEVVTGELFF.

The rearrangement links TRBV20-1 to TRBJ1-5, with 8 bases matching TRBD1. V lost 5 bases, J lost 4 bases, and 10 bases stayed unmatched. CDR1 is DFQATT, CDR2 SNEGSKA, per germline (reference sequence). The CDR3 runs 15 residues. This chain's CDR3 is CSAGGERQGNQPQHF. CDR3 DNA sequence: TGCAGTGCTGGGGGGGAACGACAGGGGAATCAGCCCCAGCATTTT.

Here the CDR3 reads CAWERDSHEKLFF. The CDR3 DNA follows: TGTGCCTGGGAACGGGACAGTCATGAAAAACTGTTTTTT. The V call is TRBV30, the J call TRBJ1-4, with 7 bases that match TRBD1. CDR1 GTSNPN and CDR2 SVGIG come from the germline V gene (reference sequence). This CDR3 has 13 residues. With 5 bases clipped from V and 6 bases from J, the junction kept 6 bases outside the gene matches. Looking up the rest from reference TRBV30 and TRBJ1-4 gives the full variable domain: SQTIHQWPATLVQPVGSPLSLECTVEGTSNPNLYWYRQAAGRGLQLLFYSVGIGQISSEVPQNLSASRPQDRQFILSSKKLLLSDSGFYLCAWERDSHEKLFFGSGTQLSVL.

V usage is TRBV25-1 and J usage is TRBJ1-2, with a weak D call TRBD1 (5 bases). The CDR3 is 13 amino acids. V was trimmed by 7 bases and J by 4 bases, leaving 13 bases between them. Germline loops: CDR1 MGHDK, CDR2 SYGVNS. The chain's CDR3 is CASTGGDSYGYTF. Written as DNA, the CDR3 is TGTGCCAGCACGGGGGGTGATAGCTATGGCTACACCTTC.

The chain links TRBV5-6 to TRBJ2-3, with TRBD1 identical over 8 bases. The CDR3 length is 14 residues. V lost 5 bases, J lost 2 bases, and 4 bases stayed unmatched. The germline gives CDR1 SGHDT, CDR2 YYEEEE. Here the CDR3 DNA reads TGTGCCAGCAGGATGACAGGGGCCACAGATACGCAGTATTTT. Encoded protein: CASRMTGATDTQYF.

The chain employs TRBV18 and TRBJ1-1; D is unclear. The CDR3 sequence is 13 residues long. The germline gives CDR1 KGHSH, CDR2 LQKENI. Trimming stripped 5 bases from V and 6 bases from J, with 13 bases between. CDR3 DNA sequence: TGTGCCAGCTCAGGAGCGGAAAGTGCTGAAGCTTTCTTT. It specifies CASSGAESAEAFF.

This chain joins TRBV15 and TRBJ2-1; 9 bases fit TRBD1. J gave up 6 bases and V 5 bases, and 8 bases lay outside the gene matches. This CDR3 is built from 15 residues. Germline CDR1 is LNHNV and CDR2 is YYDKDF (reference sequence). This CDR3 is CATSDRDRVLNEQFF. The CDR3 coding sequence is TGTGCCACCAGCGACCGGGACAGGGTCCTCAATGAGCAGTTCTTC. Filled out from reference TRBV15 and TRBJ2-1, the complete variable domain reads DAMVIQNPRYQVTQFGKPVTLSCSQTLNHNVMYWYQQKSSQAPKLLFHYYDKDFNNEADTPDNFQSRRPNTSFCFLDIRSPGLGDTAMYLCATSDRDRVLNEQFFGPGTRLTVL.